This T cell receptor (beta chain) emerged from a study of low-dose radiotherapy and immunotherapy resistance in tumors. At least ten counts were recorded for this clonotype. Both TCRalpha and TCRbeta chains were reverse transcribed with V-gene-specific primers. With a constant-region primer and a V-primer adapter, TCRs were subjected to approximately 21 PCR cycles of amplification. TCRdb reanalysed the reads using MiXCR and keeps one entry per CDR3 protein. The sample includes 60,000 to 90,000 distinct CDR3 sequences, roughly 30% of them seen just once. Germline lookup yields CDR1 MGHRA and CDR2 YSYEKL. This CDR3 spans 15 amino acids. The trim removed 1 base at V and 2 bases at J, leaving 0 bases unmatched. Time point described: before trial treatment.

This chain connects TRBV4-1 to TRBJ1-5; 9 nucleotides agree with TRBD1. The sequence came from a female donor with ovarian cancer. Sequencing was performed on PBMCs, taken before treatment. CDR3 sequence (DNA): TGCGCCAGCAGCCAAGGGACAGGGGGCAATCAGCCCCAGCATTTT. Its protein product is CASSQGTGGNQPQHF.